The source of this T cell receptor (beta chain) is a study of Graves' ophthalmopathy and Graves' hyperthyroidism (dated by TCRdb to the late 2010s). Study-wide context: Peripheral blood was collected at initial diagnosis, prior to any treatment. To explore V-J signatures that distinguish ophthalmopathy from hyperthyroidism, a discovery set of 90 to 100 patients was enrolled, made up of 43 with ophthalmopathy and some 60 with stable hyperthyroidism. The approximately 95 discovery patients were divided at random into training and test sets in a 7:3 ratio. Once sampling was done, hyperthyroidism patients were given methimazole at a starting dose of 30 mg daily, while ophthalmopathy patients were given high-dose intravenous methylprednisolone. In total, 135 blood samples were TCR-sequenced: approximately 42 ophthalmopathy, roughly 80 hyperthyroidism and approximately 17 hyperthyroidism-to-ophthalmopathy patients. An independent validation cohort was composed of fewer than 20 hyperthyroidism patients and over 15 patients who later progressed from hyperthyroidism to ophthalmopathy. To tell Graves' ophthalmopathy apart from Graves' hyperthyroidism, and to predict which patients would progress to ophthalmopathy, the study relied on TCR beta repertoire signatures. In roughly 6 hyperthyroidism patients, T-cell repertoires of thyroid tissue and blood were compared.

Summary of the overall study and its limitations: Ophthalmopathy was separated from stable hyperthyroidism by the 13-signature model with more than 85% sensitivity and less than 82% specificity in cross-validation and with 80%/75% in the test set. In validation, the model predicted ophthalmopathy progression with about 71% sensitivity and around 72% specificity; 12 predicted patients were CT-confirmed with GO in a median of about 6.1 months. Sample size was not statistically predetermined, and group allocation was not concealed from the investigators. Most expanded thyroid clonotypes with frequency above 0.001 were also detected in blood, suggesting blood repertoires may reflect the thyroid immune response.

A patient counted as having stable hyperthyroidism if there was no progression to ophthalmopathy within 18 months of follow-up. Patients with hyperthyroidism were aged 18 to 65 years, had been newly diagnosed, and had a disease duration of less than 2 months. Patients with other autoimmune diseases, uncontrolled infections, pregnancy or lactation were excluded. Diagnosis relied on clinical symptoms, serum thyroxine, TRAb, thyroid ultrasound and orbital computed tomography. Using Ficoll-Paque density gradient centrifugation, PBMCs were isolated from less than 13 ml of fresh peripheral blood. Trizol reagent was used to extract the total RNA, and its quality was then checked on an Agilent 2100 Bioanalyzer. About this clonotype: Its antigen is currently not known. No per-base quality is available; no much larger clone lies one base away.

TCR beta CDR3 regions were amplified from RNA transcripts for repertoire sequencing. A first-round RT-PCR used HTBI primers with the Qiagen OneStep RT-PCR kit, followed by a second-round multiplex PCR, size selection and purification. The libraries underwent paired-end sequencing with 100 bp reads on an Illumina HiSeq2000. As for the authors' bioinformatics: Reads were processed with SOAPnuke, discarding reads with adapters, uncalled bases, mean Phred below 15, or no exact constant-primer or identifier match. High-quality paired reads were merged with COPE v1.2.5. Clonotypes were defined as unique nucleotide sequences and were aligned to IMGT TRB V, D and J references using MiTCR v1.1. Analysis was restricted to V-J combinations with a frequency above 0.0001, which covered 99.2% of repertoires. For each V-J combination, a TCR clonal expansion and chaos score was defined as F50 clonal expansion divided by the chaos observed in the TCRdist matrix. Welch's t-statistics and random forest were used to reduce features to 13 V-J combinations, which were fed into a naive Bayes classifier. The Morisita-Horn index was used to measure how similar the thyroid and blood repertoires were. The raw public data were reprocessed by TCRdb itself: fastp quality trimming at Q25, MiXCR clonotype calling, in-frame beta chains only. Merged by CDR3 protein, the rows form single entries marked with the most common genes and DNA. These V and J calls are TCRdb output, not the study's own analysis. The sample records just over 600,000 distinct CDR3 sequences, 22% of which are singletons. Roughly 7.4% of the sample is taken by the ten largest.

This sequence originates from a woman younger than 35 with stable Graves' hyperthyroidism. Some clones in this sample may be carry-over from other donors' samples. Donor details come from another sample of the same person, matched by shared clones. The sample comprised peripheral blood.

DNA sequence: TGTGCCACCAGCAGAGATAGCAGGGCCGGCCGTTGGGGTACTACCGAGCAGTACTTC. Translated, it reads CATSRDSRAGRWGTTEQYF. The chain links TRBV15 with TRBJ2-7; the D segment could be TRBD1, given 5 matching bases. Per the germline V gene (reference sequence), LNHNV is the CDR1 and YYDKDF is the CDR2. A distance of 27 bases separates the germline ends of V and J, which lose 0 bases and 6 bases respectively. The CDR3 runs 19 amino acids, cysteine and phenylalanine included. The CDR3 DNA has 57 bases and is translated from base 1.